Reported below is one T cell receptor beta chain. The sample is drawn from a study of early T cells in non-severe SARS-CoV-2 infection. Unique molecular identifiers were added to individual cDNA molecules. Via MiXCR, TCRdb re-called the 5' RACE reads, giving one row per CDR3 protein. This sample has 55,000 to 85,000 distinct CDR3 sequences, with 9% to 10% found just once. The clonotype was recovered from an adult who was a healthcare worker with PCR-confirmed SARS-CoV-2 infection or an uninfected control (not recorded which). Source: whole blood, taken at baseline.

The CDR3 nucleotides are TGTGCCAGCAGTTACATTAAGGATGAAAAACTGTTTTTT. Protein: CASSYIKDEKLFF. The chain uses TRBV6-2 or TRBV6-3 and TRBJ1-4; D remains unclear. V gave up 2 bases and J gave up 6 bases, with 7 bases separating them. This CDR3 contains 13 residues. Germline V CDR1 and CDR2: MNHEY, SVGEGT.